This TCR beta chain stems from a study of blood T cell repertoires in COVID-19. This CDR3 has 16 residues. Some clones are missing from TCRdb's copy, which holds only in-frame ones; the method was immunoSEQ multiplex PCR. Of about 230,000 clones in the sample, 70% to 90% were seen once. Source material: peripheral blood. This sequence joins TRBV21-1 and TRBJ1-5; the table gives TRBD1 as D, unverified against the DNA. TRBV21-1 is labeled a pseudogene. The TCR was taken from a woman in her sixties or seventies with active or convalescent COVID-19. The CDR3 nucleotides are TGTGCCAGCAGTCATAAGGGGTGCCGTCCGAATCAGCCCCAGCATTTT. This gives the protein CASSHKGCRPNQPQHF.